This T cell receptor beta chain was found in a study of cytomegalovirus exposure and HLA in healthy donors. The study ran its PCR with 60 Vbeta and 13 Jbeta primers. Using immunoSEQ multiplex PCR, the repertoire was profiled, and TCRdb retains in-frame clones only, with some absent. Among roughly 220,000 clones listed, 60% to 80% were seen once. The CDR3 loop spans 17 amino acids. V shed 0 bases, J shed 1 base, and the junction held 8 bases outside the gene matches. Germline V CDR1 and CDR2: MGHRA, YSYEKL. Sequenced material: PBMCs. This TCR was recovered from a young woman in good health and CMV-seronegative. The J gene is TRBJ2-5, the V gene TRBV4-1; the match to TRBD2 covers 7 bases. The CDR3 loop reads CASSQDSRAGPQETQYF. Written as DNA, the CDR3 is TGCGCCAGCAGCCAAGATAGCCGAGCGGGGCCCCAAGAGACCCAGTACTTC.